These T cell receptor beta chains were read from a single sample in a study of cytomegalovirus exposure and HLA in healthy donors. Produced via immunoSEQ multiplex PCR; TCRdb's table is partial and in-frame only. Seen here are fewer than 100,000 clones, 80% observed once, and the top ten hold 1.1%. Sequencing was performed on PBMCs. The receptors shown here come from a male donor in good health and CMV-seronegative. Both conserved end residues are part of each CDR3. Fields, in order: CDR3 DNA, CDR3 protein, J gene, V gene, D gene, clone size. D genes are given only for firm matches. For some rows the clone size is stated as once, few or many, or as a class when expanded; others skip it.

CDR3nt: TGTGCCAGCAGCGCAAGACTTCTCCCCGGGGAGCTGTTTTTT
CDR3aa: CASSARLLPGELFF
j_gene: TRBJ2-2
v_gene: TRBV9
d_gene: .
abundance: once

CDR3nt: TGTGCCACCAGCAGACAGGAACTAGCGGGAGGATCGGATACGCAGTATTTT
CDR3aa: CATSRQELAGGSDTQYF
j_gene: TRBJ2-3
v_gene: TRBV15
d_gene: TRBD2
abundance: .

CDR3nt: TGTGCCAGTAGTATCAGGCACAACGGAGAGACCCAGTACTTC
CDR3aa: CASSIRHNGETQYF
j_gene: TRBJ2-5
v_gene: TRBV19
d_gene: .
abundance: .

CDR3nt: TGTGCCAGCAGTCCGGGGGACAGGGTACAGGATGAGCAGTTCTTC
CDR3aa: CASSPGDRVQDEQFF
j_gene: TRBJ2-1
v_gene: TRBV4-2
d_gene: TRBD1
abundance: .

CDR3nt: TGTGCCAGCAGGCCAGGACAGGGCCCCTACGAGCAGTACTTC
CDR3aa: CASRPGQGPYEQYF
j_gene: TRBJ2-7
v_gene: TRBV6-5
d_gene: TRBD1
abundance: .

CDR3nt: TGCGCCAGCAGCTTGGAGCCGAGAACTAGCACAGATACGCAGTATTTT
CDR3aa: CASSLEPRTSTDTQYF
j_gene: TRBJ2-3
v_gene: TRBV5-1
d_gene: .
abundance: .

CDR3nt: TGTGCCAGCAGCTTAGTTCCCGCCACAGGGACCCAAGAGACCCAGTACTTC
CDR3aa: CASSLVPATGTQETQYF
j_gene: TRBJ2-5
v_gene: TRBV7-8
d_gene: .
abundance: .

CDR3nt: TGTGCCAGCAGCCCCCGGACAGGGGGCTTTGGCTACACCTTC
CDR3aa: CASSPRTGGFGYTF
j_gene: TRBJ1-2
v_gene: TRBV7-2
d_gene: TRBD1
abundance: .

CDR3nt: TGTGCCTGGAGTAAAGGCGGGAGGGAAGAGCAGTACTTC
CDR3aa: CAWSKGGREEQYF
j_gene: TRBJ2-7
v_gene: TRBV30
d_gene: TRBD2
abundance: .

CDR3nt: TGTGCCAGCAGTGTCGGAGGACAGATCTACGAGCAGTACTTC
CDR3aa: CASSVGGQIYEQYF
j_gene: TRBJ2-7
v_gene: TRBV28
d_gene: .
abundance: .

CDR3nt: TGTGCCAGCAGCTTAGTTTCCAGTTACACAGATACGCAGTATTTT
CDR3aa: CASSLVSSYTDTQYF
j_gene: TRBJ2-3
v_gene: TRBV11-2
d_gene: .
abundance: few

CDR3nt: TGTGCCAGCAGTTTCTCTGTATCTGAAGCTTTCTTT
CDR3aa: CASSFSVSEAFF
j_gene: TRBJ1-1
v_gene: TRBV28
d_gene: .
abundance: .

CDR3nt: TGCAGCGTAAGACAGGGTTTGGCCGGGGAGCTGTTTTTT
CDR3aa: CSVRQGLAGELFF
j_gene: TRBJ2-2
v_gene: TRBV29-1
d_gene: TRBD1
abundance: .

CDR3nt: TGTGCCAGCAGCCAAGCGGGTGGGAGCCAAGAGACCCAGTACTTC
CDR3aa: CASSQAGGSQETQYF
j_gene: TRBJ2-5
v_gene: TRBV11-3
d_gene: .
abundance: .

CDR3nt: TGTGCCAGCAGCTTGCTGGACAGTGCTTTTGGCTACACCTTC
CDR3aa: CASSLLDSAFGYTF
j_gene: TRBJ1-2
v_gene: TRBV5-6
d_gene: .
abundance: .